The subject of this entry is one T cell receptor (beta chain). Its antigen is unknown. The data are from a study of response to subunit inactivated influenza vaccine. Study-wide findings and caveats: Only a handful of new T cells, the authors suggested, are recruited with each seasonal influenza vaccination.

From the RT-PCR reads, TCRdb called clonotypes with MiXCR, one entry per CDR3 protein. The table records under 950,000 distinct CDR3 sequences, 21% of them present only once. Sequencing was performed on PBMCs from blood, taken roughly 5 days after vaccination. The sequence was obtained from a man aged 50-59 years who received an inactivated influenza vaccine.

CDR3 loop: CSGTGGRGEQYF. CDR3 nucleotide sequence: TGCAGCGGGACAGGGGGTCGGGGTGAGCAGTACTTC. The V and J genes are TRBV29-1 and TRBJ2-7; 10 bases match TRBD1. V lost 7 bases to trimming and J lost 7 bases; unmatched junction nucleotides: 7. In germline, CDR1 is SQVTM, CDR2 ANQGSEA. The CDR3 runs to 12 residues.